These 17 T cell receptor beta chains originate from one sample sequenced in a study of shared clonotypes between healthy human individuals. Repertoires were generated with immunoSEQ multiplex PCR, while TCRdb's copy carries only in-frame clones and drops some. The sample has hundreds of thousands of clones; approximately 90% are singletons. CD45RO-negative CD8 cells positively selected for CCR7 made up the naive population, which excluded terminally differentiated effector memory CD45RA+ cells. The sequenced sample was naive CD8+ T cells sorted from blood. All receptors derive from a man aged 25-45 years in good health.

CDR3 residues: CASQGVLAKNIQYF. In DNA form, the CDR3 reads TGTGCCAGCCAAGGTGTCCTAGCCAAAAACATTCAGTACTTC. The rearrangement uses TRBV7-9 and TRBJ2-4; the D is unclear. Trimming cost V 8 bases and J 0 bases, with 11 bases left between them. This CDR3 comprises 14 residues. The germline CDR1 and CDR2 sequences are SEHNR and FQNEAQ (reference sequence).

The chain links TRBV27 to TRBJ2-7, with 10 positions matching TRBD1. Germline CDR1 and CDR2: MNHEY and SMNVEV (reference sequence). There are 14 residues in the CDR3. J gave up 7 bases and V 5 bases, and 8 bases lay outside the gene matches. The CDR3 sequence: CASSLGQGVGEQYF. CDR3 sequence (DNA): TGTGCCAGCAGTCTAGGACAGGGGGTTGGGGAGCAGTACTTC.

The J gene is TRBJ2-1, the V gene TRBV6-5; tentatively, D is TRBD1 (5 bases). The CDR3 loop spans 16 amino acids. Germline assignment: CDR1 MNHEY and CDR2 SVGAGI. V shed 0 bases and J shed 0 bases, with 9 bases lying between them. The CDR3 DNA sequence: TGTGCCAGCAGTTACTCTTTCCAGGGCTCCTACAATGAGCAGTTCTTC. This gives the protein CASSYSFQGSYNEQFF.

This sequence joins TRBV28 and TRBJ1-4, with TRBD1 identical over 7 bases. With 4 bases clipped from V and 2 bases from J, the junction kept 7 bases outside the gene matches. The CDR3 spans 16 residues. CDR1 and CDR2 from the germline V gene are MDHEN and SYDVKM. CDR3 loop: CASSYYTGETNEKLFF. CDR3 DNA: TGTGCCAGCAGTTATTATACAGGGGAGACTAATGAAAAACTGTTTTTT.

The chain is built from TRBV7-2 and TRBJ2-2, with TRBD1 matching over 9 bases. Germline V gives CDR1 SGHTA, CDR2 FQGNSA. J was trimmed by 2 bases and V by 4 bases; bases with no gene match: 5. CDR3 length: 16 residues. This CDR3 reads CASSSRDRANTGELFF. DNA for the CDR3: TGTGCCAGCAGCTCCCGGGACAGGGCAAACACCGGGGAGCTGTTTTTT. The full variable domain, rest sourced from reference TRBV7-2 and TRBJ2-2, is GAGVSQSPSNKVTEKGKDVELRCDPISGHTALYWYRQSLGQGLEFLIYFQGNSAPDKSGLPSDRFSAERTGGSVSTLTIQRTQQEDSAVYLCASSSRDRANTGELFFGEGSRLTVL.

The DNA of the CDR3 is TGTGCCAGCAGTGGGTACCGACGGTACTCCTACGAGCAGTACTTC. Its protein is CASSGYRRYSYEQYF. The V gene is TRBV25-1, the J gene TRBJ2-7; the D is unclear. Germline V gene data show CDR1 as MGHDK and CDR2 as SYGVNS. V shed 4 bases and J shed 0 bases, with 13 bases lying between them. The CDR3 has 15 residues.

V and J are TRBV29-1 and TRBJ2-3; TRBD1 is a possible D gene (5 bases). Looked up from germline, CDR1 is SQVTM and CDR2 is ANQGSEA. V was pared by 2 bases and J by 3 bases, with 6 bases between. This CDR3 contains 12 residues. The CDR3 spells CSVETGTDTQYF. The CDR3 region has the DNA TGCAGCGTTGAAACAGGAACAGATACGCAGTATTTT.

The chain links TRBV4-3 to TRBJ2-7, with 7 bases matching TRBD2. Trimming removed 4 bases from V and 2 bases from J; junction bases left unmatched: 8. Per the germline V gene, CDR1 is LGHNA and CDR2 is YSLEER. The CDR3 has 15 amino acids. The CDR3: CASSPESGTTYEQYF. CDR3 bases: TGCGCCAGCAGCCCAGAGAGCGGGACGACCTACGAGCAGTACTTC.

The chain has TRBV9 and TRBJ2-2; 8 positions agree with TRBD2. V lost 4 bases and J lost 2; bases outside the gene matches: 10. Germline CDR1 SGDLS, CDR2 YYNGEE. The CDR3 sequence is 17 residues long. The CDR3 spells CASSPKLAATNTGELFF. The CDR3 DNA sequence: TGTGCCAGCAGCCCTAAACTAGCGGCTACAAACACCGGGGAGCTGTTTTTT.

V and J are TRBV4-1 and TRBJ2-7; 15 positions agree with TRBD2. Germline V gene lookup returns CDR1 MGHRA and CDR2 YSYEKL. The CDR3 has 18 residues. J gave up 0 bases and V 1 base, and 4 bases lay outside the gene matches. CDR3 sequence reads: CASSQALGLAGGSYEQYF. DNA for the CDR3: TGCGCCAGCAGCCAAGCCCTGGGACTAGCGGGAGGCTCCTACGAGCAGTACTTC.

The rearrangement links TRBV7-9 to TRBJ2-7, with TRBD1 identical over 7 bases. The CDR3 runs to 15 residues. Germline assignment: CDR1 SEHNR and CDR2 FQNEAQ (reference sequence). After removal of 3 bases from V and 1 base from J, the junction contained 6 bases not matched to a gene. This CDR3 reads CASSLVGTESYEQYF. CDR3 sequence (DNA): TGTGCCAGCAGCTTGGTTGGGACAGAATCCTACGAGCAGTACTTC.

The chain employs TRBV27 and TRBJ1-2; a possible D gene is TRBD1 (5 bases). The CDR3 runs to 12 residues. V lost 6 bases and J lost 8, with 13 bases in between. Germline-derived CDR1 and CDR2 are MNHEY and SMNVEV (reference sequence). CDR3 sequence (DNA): TGTGCCAGCAGCCCCACAGGACGGGGCTACACCTTC. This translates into CASSPTGRGYTF.

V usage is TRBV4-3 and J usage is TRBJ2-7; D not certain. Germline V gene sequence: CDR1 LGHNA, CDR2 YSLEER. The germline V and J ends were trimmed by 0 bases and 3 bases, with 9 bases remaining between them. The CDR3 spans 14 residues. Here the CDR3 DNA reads TGCGCCAGCAGCCAAGAACGTAACTACTACGAGCAGTACTTC. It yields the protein CASSQERNYYEQYF.

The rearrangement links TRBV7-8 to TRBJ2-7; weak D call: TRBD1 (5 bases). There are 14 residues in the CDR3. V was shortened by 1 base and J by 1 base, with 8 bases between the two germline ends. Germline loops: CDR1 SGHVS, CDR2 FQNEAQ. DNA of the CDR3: TGTGCCAGCAGCTTAGACAGGACGTCCTACGAGCAGTACTTC. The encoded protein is CASSLDRTSYEQYF.

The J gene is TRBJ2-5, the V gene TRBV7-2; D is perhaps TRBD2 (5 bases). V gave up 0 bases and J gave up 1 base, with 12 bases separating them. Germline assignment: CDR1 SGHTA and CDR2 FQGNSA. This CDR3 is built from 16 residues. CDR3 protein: CASSLAEVYLQETQYF. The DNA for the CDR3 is TGTGCCAGCAGCTTAGCGGAGGTGTATCTCCAAGAGACCCAGTACTTC. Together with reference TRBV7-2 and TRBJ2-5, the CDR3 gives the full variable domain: GAGVSQSPSNKVTEKGKDVELRCDPISGHTALYWYRQSLGQGLEFLIYFQGNSAPDKSGLPSDRFSAERTGGSVSTLTIQRTQQEDSAVYLCASSLAEVYLQETQYFGPGTRLLVL.

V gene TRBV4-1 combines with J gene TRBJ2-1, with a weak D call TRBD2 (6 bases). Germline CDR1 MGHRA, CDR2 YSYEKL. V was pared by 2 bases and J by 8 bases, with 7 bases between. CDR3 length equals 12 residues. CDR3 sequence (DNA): TGCGCCAGCAGCCAAACTAGCTATGAGCAGTTCTTC. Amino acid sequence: CASSQTSYEQFF.

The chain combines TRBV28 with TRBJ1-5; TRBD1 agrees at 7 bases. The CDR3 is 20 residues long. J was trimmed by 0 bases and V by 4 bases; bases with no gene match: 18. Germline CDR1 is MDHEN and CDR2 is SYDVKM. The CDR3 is CASSSRGQDRYRTSNQPQHF. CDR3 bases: TGTGCCAGCAGTTCTAGAGGACAGGACAGATATAGAACTAGCAATCAGCCCCAGCATTTT.